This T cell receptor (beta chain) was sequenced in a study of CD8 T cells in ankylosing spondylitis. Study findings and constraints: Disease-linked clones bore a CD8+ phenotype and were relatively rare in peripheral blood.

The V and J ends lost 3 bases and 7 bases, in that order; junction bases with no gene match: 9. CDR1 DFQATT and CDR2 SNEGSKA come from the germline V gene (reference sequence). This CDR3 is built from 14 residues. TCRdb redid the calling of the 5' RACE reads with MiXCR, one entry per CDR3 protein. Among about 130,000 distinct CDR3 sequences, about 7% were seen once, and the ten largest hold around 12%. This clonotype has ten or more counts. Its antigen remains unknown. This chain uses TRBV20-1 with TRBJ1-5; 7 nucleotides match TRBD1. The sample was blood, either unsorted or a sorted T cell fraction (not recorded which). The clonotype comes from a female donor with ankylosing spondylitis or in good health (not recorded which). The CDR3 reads CSASPQWGQQPQHF. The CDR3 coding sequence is TGCAGTGCTAGTCCCCAATGGGGACAGCAGCCCCAGCATTTT.